The 26 T cell receptor beta chains below come from one sample, sequenced in a study of cytomegalovirus exposure and HLA in healthy donors. The PCR contained 60 Vbeta and 13 Jbeta primers. The repertoire was sequenced with immunoSEQ multiplex PCR; TCRdb's copy has only in-frame clones and lacks some. The table has around 99,000 clones, 65% to 85% seen once; the top ten hold 2% to 2.5%. What was sequenced was PBMCs. The receptors were sampled from a man aged 25-45 years in good health and CMV-seronegative.

The rearrangement uses TRBV7-2 and TRBJ2-1; TRBD2 matches at 7 bases. The CDR3 is made up of 17 amino acids. V dropped 5 bases and J dropped 0; count of bases not matched to a gene: 10. CDR1 is SGHTA, CDR2 FQGNSA, per germline. CDR3 nucleotides: TGTGCCAGCAGCGGGGCGGGGCTAGCGGTCTCCTACAATGAGCAGTTCTTC. Its protein product is CASSGAGLAVSYNEQFF.

The rearrangement uses TRBV10-3 and TRBJ1-1; TRBD1 might be the D (5 bases). The CDR3 is 13 residues long. Germline lookup yields CDR1 ENHRY and CDR2 SYGVKD. V lost 3 bases and J lost 4, with 9 bases in between. Here the CDR3 reads CAISERGSTEAFF. In DNA, the CDR3 is TGTGCCATCAGTGAAAGGGGTAGCACTGAAGCTTTCTTT.

The chain uses TRBV14 and TRBJ2-1, with 8 nucleotides matching TRBD2. The CDR3 spans 14 residues. The germline V gene has CDR1 SGHDN and CDR2 FVKESK. The V and J ends lost 1 base and 4 bases, in that order; junction bases with no gene match: 0. The CDR3 region is CASSQVAGYNEQFF. The CDR3 nucleotides are TGTGCCAGCAGCCAAGTAGCGGGGTACAATGAGCAGTTCTTC.

The V and J genes are TRBV5-8 and TRBJ1-5; D is undetermined. Germline values: CDR1 SGHTS, CDR2 YDEGEE. Between the trimmed V and J ends, which lost 5 bases and 9 bases, there was a span of 9 bases. This CDR3 contains 11 residues. The CDR3 sequence: CASRAAGPQHF. The CDR3 DNA reads as TGTGCCAGCAGGGCCGCGGGGCCCCAGCATTTT. Full variable domain (remainder filled in from reference TRBV5-8 and TRBJ1-5): EAGVTQSPTHLIKTRGQQATLRCSPISGHTSVYWYQQALGLGLQFLLWYDEGEERNRGNFPPRFSGRQFPNYSSELNVNALELEDSALYLCASRAAGPQHFGDGTRLSIL.

This rearrangement joins TRBV5-1 to TRBJ1-2; 9 bases are shared with TRBD1. The germline gives CDR1 SGHRS, CDR2 YFSETQ. This CDR3 is built from 14 residues. J was trimmed by 8 bases and V by 7 bases; bases with no gene match: 12. As DNA, the CDR3 is TGCGCCAGCCGGATTAAACAGGGGGCGCAGGGCTACACCTTC. Translation gives CASRIKQGAQGYTF.

This clone was observed a handful of times. The chain is built from TRBV4-1 and TRBJ1-5; D unclear. The CDR3 sequence is 16 residues long. Trimming cost V 1 base and J 0 bases, with 10 bases left between them. The germline V gene has CDR1 MGHRA and CDR2 YSYEKL. CDR3 sequence: CASSQVPQNSNQPQHF. CDR3 DNA: TGCGCCAGCAGCCAAGTTCCGCAGAATAGCAATCAGCCCCAGCATTTT.

The rearrangement joins TRBV5-1 to TRBJ2-2; a weak D match, TRBD1 (7 bases). CDR1 is SGHRS, CDR2 YFSETQ, per germline. The V and J ends lost 1 base and 4 bases respectively, with 11 bases between them. CDR3 size: 15 residues. The CDR3 sequence: CASSLSRGVTGELFF. The CDR3 DNA follows: TGCGCCAGCAGCTTGTCCAGGGGGGTCACCGGGGAGCTGTTTTTT.

The rearrangement joins TRBV5-1 to TRBJ2-7, with 7 nucleotides matching TRBD1. Germline CDR1 SGHRS, CDR2 YFSETQ. This CDR3 has 13 residues. V lost 3 bases to trimming and J lost 3 bases; unmatched junction nucleotides: 3. In DNA form, the CDR3 reads TGCGCCAGCAGCTCAGGGGGTATCTACGAGCAGTACTTC. It codes for CASSSGGIYEQYF.

The chain recombines TRBV6-1 with TRBJ2-3; TRBD1 aligns across 8 bases. The V and J ends lost 6 bases and 2 bases, in that order; junction bases with no gene match: 4. Germline V gene lookup returns CDR1 MNHNS and CDR2 SASEGT. This CDR3 comprises 14 residues. Here the CDR3 reads CASRWDRNTDTQYF. The CDR3, as DNA: TGTGCCAGCAGATGGGACAGGAACACAGATACGCAGTATTTT.

The CDR3, as DNA: TGTGCCAGCTCACCTGCGGGACGCAGAAACACCATATATTTT. It codes for CASSPAGRRNTIYF. The chain recombines TRBV18 with TRBJ1-3, with D maybe TRBD1 (5 bases). Germline CDR1 reads KGHSH; CDR2 reads LQKENI. The CDR3 extends over 14 amino acids. Trimming left V 3 bases short and J 5 bases short, with 11 bases between.

V and J are TRBV14 and TRBJ2-2; 7 positions agree with TRBD2. The CDR3 loop spans 17 amino acids. The germline gives CDR1 SGHDN, CDR2 FVKESK. Trimming cost V 4 bases and J 1 base; bases outside gene matches: 9. In DNA, the CDR3 is TGTGCCAGCAGCCCGACGGATGGCGGGGGGAACACCGGGGAGCTGTTTTTT. Amino acid sequence: CASSPTDGGGNTGELFF.

This sequence joins TRBV5-1 and TRBJ1-5; 8 positions agree with TRBD1. CDR3 size: 14 residues. Germline values: CDR1 SGHRS, CDR2 YFSETQ. V lost 0 bases to trimming and J lost 7 bases; unmatched junction nucleotides: 3. CDR3 bases: TGCGCCAGCAGCTTGGACAGGGGGGGCCAGCCCCAGCATTTT. Translated, it gives CASSLDRGGQPQHF.

The sample holds a few counts of this clone. The chain carries TRBV30 and TRBJ2-3; D may be TRBD2 (5 bases). CDR3 length: 14 amino acids. V was trimmed by 5 bases and J by 3 bases, leaving 15 bases between them. Germline V gene sequence: CDR1 GTSNPN, CDR2 SVGIG (reference sequence). As DNA, the CDR3 is TGTGCCTGGGGCGGGCAGGAGTGGACAGATACGCAGTATTTT. This translates into CAWGGQEWTDTQYF.

The chain joins TRBV5-1 to TRBJ1-4, with TRBD1 matching over 11 bases. Per the germline V gene, CDR1 is SGHRS and CDR2 is YFSETQ. The V and J ends lost 4 bases and 7 bases, in that order; junction bases with no gene match: 3. CDR3 size: 14 residues. CDR3 nucleotides: TGCGCCAGCAGCACCGGGACAGGGGGTGAAAAACTGTTTTTT. It yields the protein CASSTGTGGEKLFF.

The rearrangement uses TRBV16 and TRBJ1-2, with 8 bases that match TRBD1. The CDR3 has 16 residues. Germline CDR1 is KGHSY and CDR2 is FQNENV. V lost 4 bases to trimming and J lost 2 bases; unmatched junction nucleotides: 9. The CDR3 DNA sequence: TGTGCCAGCAGCCGACCGGGACAGGCTAAGAACTATGGCTACACCTTC. This translates into CASSRPGQAKNYGYTF.

This chain joins TRBV6-5 and TRBJ2-7; 8 bases line up with TRBD1. The CDR3 consists of 13 residues. Germline CDR1 MNHEY, CDR2 SVGAGI. Losses at the gene ends were 9 bases for V and 4 bases for J; bases not matched to a gene: 8. This CDR3 reads CASRGTGTYEQYF. The DNA of the CDR3 is TGTGCCAGTCGCGGGACAGGAACTTACGAGCAGTACTTC.

This sequence joins TRBV9 and TRBJ1-2; maybe TRBD1 (5 bases). Germline V gene data show CDR1 as SGDLS and CDR2 as YYNGEE. The CDR3 length is 13 residues. The V gene lost 5 bases and the J gene lost 4 bases, with 12 bases spanning the gap. CDR3: CASRESDSYGYTF. In DNA form, the CDR3 reads TGTGCCAGCAGAGAATCCGACAGCTATGGCTACACCTTC. The full variable domain, completed using reference TRBV9 and TRBJ1-2, is DSGVTQTPKHLITATGQRVTLRCSPRSGDLSVYWYQQSLDQGLQFLIQYYNGEERAKGNILERFSAQQFPDLHSELNLSSLELGDSALYFCASRESDSYGYTFGSGTRLTVV.

The J gene is TRBJ1-5, the V gene TRBV6-6, with 8 bases that match TRBD1. The CDR3 length is 15 residues. Germline CDR1 reads MNHNY; CDR2 reads SVGAGI (reference sequence). The trim removed 1 base at V and 3 bases at J, leaving 2 bases unmatched. The CDR3: CASSYLGQDNQPQHF. CDR3 nucleotides: TGTGCCAGCAGTTACTTGGGACAGGACAATCAGCCCCAGCATTTT.

The V gene is TRBV19, the J gene TRBJ1-2; 10 positions agree with TRBD1. Germline CDR1 LNHDA, CDR2 SQIVND (reference sequence). Trimming at V came to 4 bases and at J to 8 bases, leaving 10 bases not matched to a gene. The CDR3 extends over 15 amino acids. The CDR3 is CASSTDRGPSSGYTF. The CDR3 nucleotides are TGTGCCAGTAGTACAGACAGGGGGCCCTCCTCGGGCTACACCTTC.

V usage is TRBV5-1 and J usage is TRBJ2-7; D may be TRBD2 (5 bases). CDR3 size: 16 residues. V was cut by 4 bases and J by 2 bases, with 19 bases left in between. CDR1 and CDR2 (germline): SGHRS, YFSETQ. The CDR3 region has the DNA TGCGCCAGCAGCGGAGGCTTACAGAGCTTGGCCTACGAGCAGTACTTC. This translates into CASSGGLQSLAYEQYF.

This chain links TRBV14 with TRBJ1-1; D is possibly TRBD1 (5 bases). Trimming pared 4 bases from V and 0 bases from J, leaving 9 bases between. CDR1 and CDR2 from the germline V gene are SGHDN and FVKESK. The CDR3 is 14 amino acids. CDR3 protein: CASSPGGVNTEAFF. The CDR3 DNA reads TGTGCCAGCAGCCCCGGGGGGGTGAACACTGAAGCTTTCTTT.

The rearrangement links TRBV19 to TRBJ2-6; possibly TRBD1 for D (5 bases). The V end was cut by 3 bases, the J end by 0 bases, with 24 bases between. CDR1 LNHDA and CDR2 SQIVND come from the germline V gene (reference sequence). The CDR3 is 21 amino acids. The chain's CDR3 is CASSIWGGAGPVLSGANVLTF. DNA for the CDR3: TGTGCCAGTAGTATCTGGGGTGGGGCCGGCCCGGTTCTCTCTGGGGCCAACGTCCTGACTTTC.

V gene TRBV11-2 combines with J gene TRBJ2-2; 7 bases fit TRBD1. The germline V gene has CDR1 SGHAT and CDR2 FQNNGV. The CDR3 is 13 amino acids. Trimming at V came to 5 bases and at J to 8 bases, leaving 5 bases not matched to a gene. Here the CDR3 reads CASSPTGAGELFF. As DNA, the CDR3 is TGTGCCAGCAGCCCAACAGGGGCTGGGGAGCTGTTTTTT.

This rearrangement joins TRBV11-2 to TRBJ2-5; D possibly corresponds to TRBD1 (6 bases). Germline V gives CDR1 SGHAT, CDR2 FQNNGV. V dropped 6 bases and J dropped 4 bases, with 15 bases sitting between them. The CDR3 has 14 amino acids. This CDR3 reads CASSGGWGRETQYF. CDR3 DNA sequence: TGTGCCAGCAGTGGAGGATGGGGGCGAGAGACCCAGTACTTC.

The V call is TRBV13, the J call TRBJ2-3; perhaps TRBD1 as D (6 bases). The CDR3 length is 15 residues. The germline V and J ends were trimmed by 5 bases and 1 base, with 13 bases remaining between them. Germline-derived CDR1 and CDR2 are PRHDT and FYEKMQ (reference sequence). The CDR3 DNA sequence: TGTGCCAGCAGCCCCCGGGCAGGGGGCACAGATACGCAGTATTTT. Its translation: CASSPRAGGTDTQYF. Looking up the rest from reference TRBV13 and TRBJ2-3 gives the full variable domain: AAGVIQSPRHLIKEKRETATLKCYPIPRHDTVYWYQQGPGQDPQFLISFYEKMQSDKGSIPDRFSAQQFSDYHSELNMSSLELGDSALYFCASSPRAGGTDTQYFGPGTRLTVL.

This clone was counted once. The chain couples TRBV5-1 to TRBJ2-3; a possible D gene is TRBD2 (5 bases). The germline V and J ends were trimmed by 0 bases and 3 bases, with 5 bases remaining between them. Germline V CDR1 and CDR2: SGHRS, YFSETQ. The CDR3 is 13 amino acids. The CDR3 protein is CASSLGGTDTQYF. Here the CDR3 DNA reads TGCGCCAGCAGCTTGGGCGGGACAGATACGCAGTATTTT.